This T cell receptor beta chain is from a study of post-analysis software for immune sequencing data. Notes on the study in general: By F measure, strong co-clustering occurred among samples prepared in the same batch. There were roughly 5 TRBV segments more frequent in patients than controls, and TRBV5-6, TRBV5-1 and TRBV20-1 were among them.

The junction had 8 bases not matched to a gene; V was cut back by 4 bases and J by 14 bases. Germline lookup yields CDR1 SEHNR and CDR2 FQNEAQ (reference sequence). There are 13 residues in the CDR3. As to this clonotype: Its target is unknown.

The authors incorporated unique molecular identifiers into the TCR beta cDNA libraries. Each sample of roughly 0.9 to 11 million input T cells yielded roughly 0.5 million cDNA molecules, so each molecule approximated one T cell. A single record per CDR3 protein comes from TCRdb applying MiXCR to the PCR reads. The sample lists around 400,000 distinct CDR3 sequences, approximately 39% occurring once. This rearrangement joins TRBV7-9 to TRBJ2-1, with 10 bases aligning to TRBD2. This clonotype was sampled from a girl aged 2 to 9 with multiple sclerosis. Sequenced material: blood. CDR3 bases: TGTGCCAGCAGCTCTGGGACTAGCGAGAACGAGTTCTTC. This sequence encodes CASSSGTSENEFF.